Given below is one TCR beta chain in context. Antigen: not known. The data originate from a study of identical twins. Study-wide findings and caveats: With beta out-of-frame sequences, excess sharing by twins was weaker. Among monozygotic twins, out-of-frame TCR alpha sharing exceeded what models predicted.

The CDR3 runs 16 residues. V shed 6 bases and J 1 base; nucleotides not matched to a gene: 4. Germline lookup yields CDR1 SGHTA and CDR2 FQGNSA. cDNA molecules carried unique molecular identifiers, and template switching added a universal primer site. TCRdb re-called the 5' RACE reads through MiXCR, storing one row per CDR3 protein. The data contain more than 400,000 distinct CDR3 sequences, 12% to 15% of them singletons. A further study also used this sample, focusing on yellow fever vaccine responses in identical twins.

The sequenced sample was CD4+ T cells sorted from blood. The chain links TRBV7-2 to TRBJ2-5, with 14 bases fitting TRBD2. This sequence originates from a woman aged 18 to 35 in good health. The DNA for the CDR3 is TGTGCCAGCAGTGGGGGACTAGCGGGGGTCCAAGAGACCCAGTACTTC. This sequence encodes CASSGGLAGVQETQYF.